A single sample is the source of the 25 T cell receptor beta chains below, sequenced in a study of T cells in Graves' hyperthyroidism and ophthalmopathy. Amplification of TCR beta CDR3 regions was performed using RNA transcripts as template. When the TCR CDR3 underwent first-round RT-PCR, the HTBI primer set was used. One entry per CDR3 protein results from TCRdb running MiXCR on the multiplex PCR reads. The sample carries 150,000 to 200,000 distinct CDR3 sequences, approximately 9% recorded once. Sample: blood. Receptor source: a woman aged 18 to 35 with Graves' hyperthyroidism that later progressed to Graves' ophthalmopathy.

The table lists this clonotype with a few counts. The CDR3 protein is CATSDFDTGAYNEQFF. DNA of the CDR3: TGTGCCACCAGTGATTTTGATACAGGCGCCTACAATGAGCAGTTCTTC. V gene TRBV24-1 combines with J gene TRBJ2-1; D is perhaps TRBD1 (5 bases). CDR1 and CDR2 from the germline V gene are KGHDR and SFDVKD. Deletions cut 1 base from V and 2 bases from J, with 11 bases between. CDR3 size: 16 residues.

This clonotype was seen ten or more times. The CDR3, as DNA: TGTGCCTGGAGTGATGTTAGAGATACGCAGTATTTT. It is translated as CAWSDVRDTQYF. The chain employs TRBV30 and TRBJ2-3; the D is unclear. The CDR3 contains 12 residues. Germline-derived CDR1 and CDR2 are GTSNPN and SVGIG (reference sequence). V was pared by 1 base and J by 5 bases, with 7 bases between.

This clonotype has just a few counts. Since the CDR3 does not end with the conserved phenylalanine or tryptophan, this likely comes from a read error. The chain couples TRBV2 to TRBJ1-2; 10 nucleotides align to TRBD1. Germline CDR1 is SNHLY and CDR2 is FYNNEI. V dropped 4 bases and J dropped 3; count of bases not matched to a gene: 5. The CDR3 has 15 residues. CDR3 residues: CASSGTGGLHYGYTL. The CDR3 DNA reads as TGTGCCAGCAGTGGGACAGGGGGATTGCACTATGGCTACACCCTC.

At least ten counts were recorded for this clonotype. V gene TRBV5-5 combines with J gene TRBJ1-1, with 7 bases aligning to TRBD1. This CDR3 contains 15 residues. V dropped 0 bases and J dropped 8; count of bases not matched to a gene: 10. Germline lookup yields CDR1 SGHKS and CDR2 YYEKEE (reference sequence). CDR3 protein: CASSLGGTGVIEAFF. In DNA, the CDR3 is TGTGCCAGCAGCTTGGGGGGAACAGGGGTCATAGAAGCTTTCTTT.

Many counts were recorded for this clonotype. This chain's CDR3 is CASSIGHASYEQYF. Written as DNA, the CDR3 is TGCGCCAGCAGCATAGGACACGCATCCTACGAGCAGTACTTC. The chain recombines TRBV5-1 with TRBJ2-7; weak D call: TRBD1 (5 bases). The CDR3 is made up of 14 amino acids. V was clipped by 4 bases and J by 1 base, with 12 bases between them. The germline V gene encodes CDR1 SGHRS and CDR2 YFSETQ.

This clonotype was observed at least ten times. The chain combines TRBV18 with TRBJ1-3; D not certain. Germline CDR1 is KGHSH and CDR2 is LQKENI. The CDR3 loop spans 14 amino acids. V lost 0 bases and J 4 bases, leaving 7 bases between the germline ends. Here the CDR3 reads CASSPPEWGNTIYF. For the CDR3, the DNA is TGTGCCAGCTCACCACCGGAGTGGGGAAACACCATATATTTT.

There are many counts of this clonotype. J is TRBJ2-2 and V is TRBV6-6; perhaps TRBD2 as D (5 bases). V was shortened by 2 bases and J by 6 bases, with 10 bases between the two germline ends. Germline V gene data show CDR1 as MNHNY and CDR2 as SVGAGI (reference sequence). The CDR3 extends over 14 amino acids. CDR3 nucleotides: TGTGCCAGCAGTTACCGGGGATCCGCCGGGGAGCTGTTTTTT. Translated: CASSYRGSAGELFF.

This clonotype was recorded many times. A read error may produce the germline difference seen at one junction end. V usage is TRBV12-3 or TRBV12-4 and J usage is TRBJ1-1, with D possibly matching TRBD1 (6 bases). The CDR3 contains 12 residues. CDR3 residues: CASSQGNAEAFF. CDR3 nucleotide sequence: TGTGCCAGCAGTCAGGGGAACGCTGAAGCTTTCTTT.

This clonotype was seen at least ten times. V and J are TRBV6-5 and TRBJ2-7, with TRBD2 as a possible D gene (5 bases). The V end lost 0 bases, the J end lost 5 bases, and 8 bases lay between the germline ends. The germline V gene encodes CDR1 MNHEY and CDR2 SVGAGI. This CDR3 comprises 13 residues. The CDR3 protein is CASSYSEGNEQYF. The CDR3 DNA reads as TGTGCCAGCAGTTACTCAGAGGGCAACGAGCAGTACTTC.

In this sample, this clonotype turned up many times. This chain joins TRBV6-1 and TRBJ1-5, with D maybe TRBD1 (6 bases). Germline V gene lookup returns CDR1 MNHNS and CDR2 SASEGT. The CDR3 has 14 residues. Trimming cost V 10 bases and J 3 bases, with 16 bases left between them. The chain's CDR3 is CATRGRDNNQPQHF. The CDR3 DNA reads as TGTGCCACCAGGGGCCGGGACAACAATCAGCCCCAGCATTTT.

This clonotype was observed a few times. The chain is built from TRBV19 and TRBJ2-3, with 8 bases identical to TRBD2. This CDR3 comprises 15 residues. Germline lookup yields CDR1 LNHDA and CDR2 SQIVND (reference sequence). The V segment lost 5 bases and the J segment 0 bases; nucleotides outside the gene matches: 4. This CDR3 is CASSATSGSTDTQYF. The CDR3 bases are TGTGCCAGTAGTGCCACTAGCGGCAGCACAGATACGCAGTATTTT.

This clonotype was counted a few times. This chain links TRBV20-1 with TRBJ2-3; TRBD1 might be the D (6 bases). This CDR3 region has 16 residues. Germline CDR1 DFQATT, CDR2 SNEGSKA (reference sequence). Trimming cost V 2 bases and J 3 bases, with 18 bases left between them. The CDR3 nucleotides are TGCAGTGCTAGACCGACCGGAGTTAGGGGGACAGATACGCAGTATTTT. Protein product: CSARPTGVRGTDTQYF.

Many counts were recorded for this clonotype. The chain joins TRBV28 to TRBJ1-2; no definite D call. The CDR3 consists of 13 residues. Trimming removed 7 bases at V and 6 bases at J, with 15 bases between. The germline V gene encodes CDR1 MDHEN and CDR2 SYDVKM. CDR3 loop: CASNARGRNGYTF. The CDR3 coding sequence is TGTGCCAGCAACGCCCGTGGGCGGAATGGCTACACCTTC.

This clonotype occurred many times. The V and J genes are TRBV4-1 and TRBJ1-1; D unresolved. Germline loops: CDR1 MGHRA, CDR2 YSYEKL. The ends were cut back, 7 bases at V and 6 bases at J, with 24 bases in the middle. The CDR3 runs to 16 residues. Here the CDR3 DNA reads TGCGCCAGCATTCCTGACGTGGGCAGCCTGATCGCTGAAGCTTTCTTT. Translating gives CASIPDVGSLIAEAFF.

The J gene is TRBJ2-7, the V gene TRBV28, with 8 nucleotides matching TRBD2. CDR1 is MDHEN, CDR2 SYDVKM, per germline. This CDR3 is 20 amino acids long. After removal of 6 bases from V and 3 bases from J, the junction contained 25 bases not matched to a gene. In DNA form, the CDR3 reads TGTGCCAGCAGCCCGGGGGGGGGTTACGACGGCGAACTTTCGAGCTACGAGCAGTACTTC. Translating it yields CASSPGGGYDGELSSYEQYF.

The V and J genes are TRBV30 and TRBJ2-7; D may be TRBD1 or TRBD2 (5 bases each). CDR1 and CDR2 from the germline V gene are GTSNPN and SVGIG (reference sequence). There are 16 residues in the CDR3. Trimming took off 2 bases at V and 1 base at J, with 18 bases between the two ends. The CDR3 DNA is TGTGCCTGGAGTTCGCTGCCTTTCGGGGCATCCTACGAGCAGTACTTC. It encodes CAWSSLPFGASYEQYF.

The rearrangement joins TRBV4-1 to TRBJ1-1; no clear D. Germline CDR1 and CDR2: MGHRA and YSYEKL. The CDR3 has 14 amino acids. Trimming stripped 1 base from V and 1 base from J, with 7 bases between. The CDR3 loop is CASSQVAQNTEAFF. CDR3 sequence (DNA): TGCGCCAGCAGCCAAGTGGCTCAGAACACTGAAGCTTTCTTT.

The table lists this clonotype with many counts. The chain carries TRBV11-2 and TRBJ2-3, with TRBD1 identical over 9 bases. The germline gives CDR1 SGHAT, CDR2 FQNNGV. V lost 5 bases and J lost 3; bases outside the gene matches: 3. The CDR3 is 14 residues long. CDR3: CASSMGQGTDTQYF. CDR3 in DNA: TGTGCCAGCAGCATGGGACAGGGTACAGATACGCAGTATTTT.

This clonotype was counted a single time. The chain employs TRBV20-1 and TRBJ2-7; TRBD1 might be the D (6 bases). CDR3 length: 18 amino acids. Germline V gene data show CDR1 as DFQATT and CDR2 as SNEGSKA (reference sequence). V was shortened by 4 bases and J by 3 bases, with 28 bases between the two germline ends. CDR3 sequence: CSATEGETPELGVYEQYF. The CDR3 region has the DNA TGCAGTGCTACCGAGGGGGAGACTCCAGAGCTTGGCGTCTACGAGCAGTACTTC.

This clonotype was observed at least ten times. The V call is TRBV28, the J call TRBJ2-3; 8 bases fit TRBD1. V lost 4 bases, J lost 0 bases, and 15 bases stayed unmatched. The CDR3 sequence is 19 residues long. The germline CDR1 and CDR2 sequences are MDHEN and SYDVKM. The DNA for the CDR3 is TGTGCCAGCAGTTCTTTCACCGGGACAGGAGACCCTAGCACAGATACGCAGTATTTT. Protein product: CASSSFTGTGDPSTDTQYF. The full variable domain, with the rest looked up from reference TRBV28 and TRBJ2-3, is DVKVTQSSRYLVKRTGEKVFLECVQDMDHENMFWYRQDPGLGLRLIYFSYDVKMKEKGDIPEGYSVSREKKERFSLILESASTNQTSMYLCASSSFTGTGDPSTDTQYFGPGTRLTVL.

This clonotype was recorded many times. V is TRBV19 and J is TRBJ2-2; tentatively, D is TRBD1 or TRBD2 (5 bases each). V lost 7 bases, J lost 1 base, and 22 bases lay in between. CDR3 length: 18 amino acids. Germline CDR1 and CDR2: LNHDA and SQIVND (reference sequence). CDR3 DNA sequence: TGTGCCAGTAATAATGGGTTTTTGGGGACGGTGAACACCGGGGAGCTGTTTTTT. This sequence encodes CASNNGFLGTVNTGELFF.

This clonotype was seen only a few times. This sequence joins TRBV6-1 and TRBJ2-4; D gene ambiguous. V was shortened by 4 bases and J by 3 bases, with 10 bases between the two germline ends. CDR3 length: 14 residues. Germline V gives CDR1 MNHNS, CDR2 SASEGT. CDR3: CASSVLGYKNIQYF. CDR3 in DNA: TGTGCCAGCAGTGTTCTAGGGTACAAAAACATTCAGTACTTC.

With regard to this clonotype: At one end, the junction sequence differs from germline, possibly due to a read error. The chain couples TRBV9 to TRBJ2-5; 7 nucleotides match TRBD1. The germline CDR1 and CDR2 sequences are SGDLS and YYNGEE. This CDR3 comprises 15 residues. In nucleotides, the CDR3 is TGTGCCAGCAGCGTAGACCCAACAGGGGCCCTTTTATCAGACTTC. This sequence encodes CASSVDPTGALLSDF.

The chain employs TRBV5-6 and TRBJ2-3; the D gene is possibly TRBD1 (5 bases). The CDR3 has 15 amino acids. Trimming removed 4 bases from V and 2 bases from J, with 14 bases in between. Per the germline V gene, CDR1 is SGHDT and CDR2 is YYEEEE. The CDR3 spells CASSPWGDNTDTQYF. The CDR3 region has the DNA TGTGCCAGCAGCCCGTGGGGCGACAACACAGATACGCAGTATTTT.

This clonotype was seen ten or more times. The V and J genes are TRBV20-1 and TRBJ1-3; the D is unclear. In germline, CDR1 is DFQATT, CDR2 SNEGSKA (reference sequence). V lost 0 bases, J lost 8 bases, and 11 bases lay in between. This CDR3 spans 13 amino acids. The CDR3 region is CSAREGLQDTIYF. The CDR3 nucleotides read TGCAGTGCTAGAGAAGGGTTGCAGGACACCATATATTTT.